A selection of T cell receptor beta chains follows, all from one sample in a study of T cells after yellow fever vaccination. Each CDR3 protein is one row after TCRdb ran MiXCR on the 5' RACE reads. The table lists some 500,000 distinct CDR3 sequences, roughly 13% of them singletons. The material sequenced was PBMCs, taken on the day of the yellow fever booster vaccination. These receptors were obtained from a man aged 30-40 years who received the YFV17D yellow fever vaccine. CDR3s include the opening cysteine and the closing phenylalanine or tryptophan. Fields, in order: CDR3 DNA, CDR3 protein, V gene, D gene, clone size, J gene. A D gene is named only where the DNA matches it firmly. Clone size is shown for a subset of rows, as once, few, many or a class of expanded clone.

CDR3nt: TGTGCCAGCAGCCCTGACGGAGATCAGCCCCAGCATTTT
CDR3aa: CASSPDGDQPQHF
v_gene: TRBV5-4
d_gene: NA
abundance: NA
j_gene: TRBJ1-5

CDR3nt: TGTGCCAGCTCACCACAGGACAGAAGTAACACTGAAGCTTTCTTT
CDR3aa: CASSPQDRSNTEAFF
v_gene: TRBV18
d_gene: NA
abundance: few
j_gene: TRBJ1-1

CDR3nt: TGTGCCAGCAGTACGGACTCCCGGGGCTATGGCTACACCTTC
CDR3aa: CASSTDSRGYGYTF
v_gene: TRBV12-3/TRBV12-4
d_gene: NA
abundance: NA
j_gene: TRBJ1-2

CDR3nt: TGCGCCAGCAGCTTGATTATGCAGGGGATTATCTATGGCTACACCTTC
CDR3aa: CASSLIMQGIIYGYTF
v_gene: TRBV5-1
d_gene: NA
abundance: few
j_gene: TRBJ1-2

CDR3nt: TGTGCCAGCTCACCCCAGCGTAACTCCTACAATGAGCAGTTCTTC
CDR3aa: CASSPQRNSYNEQFF
v_gene: TRBV18
d_gene: NA
abundance: NA
j_gene: TRBJ2-1

CDR3nt: TGCAGCGTCCAGACGGGGTACAATGAGCAGTTCTTC
CDR3aa: CSVQTGYNEQFF
v_gene: TRBV29-1
d_gene: NA
abundance: few
j_gene: TRBJ2-1

CDR3nt: TGCGCCAGCAGTCCAATTAGCGGCAATGAGCAGTTCTTC
CDR3aa: CASSPISGNEQFF
v_gene: TRBV4-3
d_gene: NA
abundance: NA
j_gene: TRBJ2-1

CDR3nt: TGCAGTGCTAGGTGGAGGAATGAGCAGTTCTTC
CDR3aa: CSARWRNEQFF
v_gene: TRBV20-1
d_gene: NA
abundance: many
j_gene: TRBJ2-1

CDR3nt: TGCAGCGGGGAAAACACTGAAGCTTTCTTT
CDR3aa: CSGENTEAFF
v_gene: TRBV29-1
d_gene: NA
abundance: NA
j_gene: TRBJ1-1

CDR3nt: TGTGCCACCTTTTTAGGAGACAATGAGCAGTTCTTC
CDR3aa: CATFLGDNEQFF
v_gene: TRBV6-5
d_gene: NA
abundance: few
j_gene: TRBJ2-1

CDR3nt: TGTGCCAGTCATCCGAACGGGGGTCTCACGAACACCGGGGAGCTGTTTTTT
CDR3aa: CASHPNGGLTNTGELFF
v_gene: TRBV19
d_gene: NA
abundance: NA
j_gene: TRBJ2-2

CDR3nt: TGTGCCAGCAGCCCCAAAGCGGGATGGGGCTACGAGCAGTACTTC
CDR3aa: CASSPKAGWGYEQYF
v_gene: TRBV7-2
d_gene: TRBD2
abundance: NA
j_gene: TRBJ2-7

CDR3nt: TGTGCCAGCAGCTTATTAGGGACAGGGGCTGAAAAACTGTTTTTT
CDR3aa: CASSLLGTGAEKLFF
v_gene: TRBV7-2
d_gene: TRBD1
abundance: NA
j_gene: TRBJ1-4

CDR3nt: TGCGCCAGTCTTGTTGGAGACGCGAACACCGGGGAGCTGTTTTTT
CDR3aa: CASLVGDANTGELFF
v_gene: TRBV5-1
d_gene: NA
abundance: few
j_gene: TRBJ2-2

CDR3nt: TGTGCCACTGGGACTTCAACCTACGAGCAGTACTTC
CDR3aa: CATGTSTYEQYF
v_gene: TRBV10-3
d_gene: NA
abundance: many
j_gene: TRBJ2-7